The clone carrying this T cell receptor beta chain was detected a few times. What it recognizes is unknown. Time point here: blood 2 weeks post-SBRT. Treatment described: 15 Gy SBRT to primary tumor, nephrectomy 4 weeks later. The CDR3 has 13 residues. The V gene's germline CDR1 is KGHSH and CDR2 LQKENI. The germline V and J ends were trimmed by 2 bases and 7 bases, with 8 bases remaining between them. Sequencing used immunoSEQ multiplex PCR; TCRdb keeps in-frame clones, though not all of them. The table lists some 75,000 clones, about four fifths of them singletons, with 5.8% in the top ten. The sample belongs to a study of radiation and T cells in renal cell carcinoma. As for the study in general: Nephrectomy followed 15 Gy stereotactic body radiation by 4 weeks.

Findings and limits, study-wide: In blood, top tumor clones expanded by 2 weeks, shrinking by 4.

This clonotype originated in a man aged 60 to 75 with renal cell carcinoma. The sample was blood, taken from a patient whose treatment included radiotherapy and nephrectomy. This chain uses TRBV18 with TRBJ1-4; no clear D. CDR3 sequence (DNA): TGTGCCAGCTCACCAGACTCGGGTGAAAAACTGTTTTTT. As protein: CASSPDSGEKLFF.